This is a list of T cell receptor beta chains from one sample in a study of identical twins. TCRdb re-called the 5' RACE reads through MiXCR, storing one row per CDR3 protein. There are 250,000 to 300,000 distinct CDR3 sequences in the sample; about 8.9% occur only once, and less than 4% lies in the top ten. The same specimen was also included in a second study, on yellow fever vaccine responses in identical twins.

The sequencing sample was made of CD8+ T cells sorted from blood. These receptors all stem from a woman between 18 and 29 years old in good health. Both conserved end residues are part of each CDR3. The order of the fields is J gene, V gene, CDR3 protein.

j_call: TRBJ2-7
v_call: TRBV7-9
cdr3_aa: CASSPRTGAPYEQYF

j_call: TRBJ2-7
v_call: TRBV24-1
cdr3_aa: CATSDLGQGGIGRYEQYF

j_call: TRBJ2-2
v_call: TRBV11-2
cdr3_aa: CASSSKSQRESTGELFF

j_call: TRBJ2-6
v_call: TRBV29-1
cdr3_aa: CSGRNSGANVLTF

j_call: TRBJ2-2
v_call: TRBV29-1
cdr3_aa: CSAFVPREGPRTGELFF

j_call: TRBJ2-5
v_call: TRBV27
cdr3_aa: CASSPLGEAETQYF

j_call: TRBJ1-1
v_call: TRBV27
cdr3_aa: CASSWRENTEAFF

j_call: TRBJ2-1
v_call: TRBV9
cdr3_aa: CASSVSRGSYNEQFF

j_call: TRBJ2-2
v_call: TRBV4-3
cdr3_aa: CASSQDRDSGELFF

j_call: TRBJ1-6
v_call: TRBV11-2
cdr3_aa: CASSSGQGYSPLHF

j_call: TRBJ2-7
v_call: TRBV10-3
cdr3_aa: CAISVGTGVYEQYF

j_call: TRBJ2-1
v_call: TRBV10-3
cdr3_aa: CAISAGPPNEQFF

j_call: TRBJ2-5
v_call: TRBV20-1
cdr3_aa: CSARAHSKGETQYF

j_call: TRBJ1-1
v_call: TRBV7-8
cdr3_aa: CASSPTTGSNTEAFF

j_call: TRBJ1-1
v_call: TRBV5-1
cdr3_aa: CASSAGGTEAFF

j_call: TRBJ2-3
v_call: TRBV7-9
cdr3_aa: CASRPTGLDTQYF

j_call: TRBJ2-7
v_call: TRBV5-1
cdr3_aa: CASSLGAGTEDNEQYF

j_call: TRBJ2-1
v_call: TRBV6-5
cdr3_aa: CASSLKTGVREQFF

j_call: TRBJ2-7
v_call: TRBV12-3/TRBV12-4
cdr3_aa: CASSLANTGFEQYF

j_call: TRBJ2-5
v_call: TRBV29-1
cdr3_aa: CSGTAYQETQYF

j_call: TRBJ2-1
v_call: TRBV11-2
cdr3_aa: CASTDPSSYNEQFF

j_call: TRBJ2-3
v_call: TRBV6-4
cdr3_aa: CAVGPPGLAGGRGTDTQYF

j_call: TRBJ1-1
v_call: TRBV9
cdr3_aa: CASSVRQGEDEAFF

j_call: TRBJ1-6
v_call: TRBV11-2
cdr3_aa: CASTPQGGDSPLHF

j_call: TRBJ2-1
v_call: TRBV25-1
cdr3_aa: CASSDRDSYNEQFF

j_call: TRBJ1-5
v_call: TRBV2
cdr3_aa: CASSEGARDDQPQHF